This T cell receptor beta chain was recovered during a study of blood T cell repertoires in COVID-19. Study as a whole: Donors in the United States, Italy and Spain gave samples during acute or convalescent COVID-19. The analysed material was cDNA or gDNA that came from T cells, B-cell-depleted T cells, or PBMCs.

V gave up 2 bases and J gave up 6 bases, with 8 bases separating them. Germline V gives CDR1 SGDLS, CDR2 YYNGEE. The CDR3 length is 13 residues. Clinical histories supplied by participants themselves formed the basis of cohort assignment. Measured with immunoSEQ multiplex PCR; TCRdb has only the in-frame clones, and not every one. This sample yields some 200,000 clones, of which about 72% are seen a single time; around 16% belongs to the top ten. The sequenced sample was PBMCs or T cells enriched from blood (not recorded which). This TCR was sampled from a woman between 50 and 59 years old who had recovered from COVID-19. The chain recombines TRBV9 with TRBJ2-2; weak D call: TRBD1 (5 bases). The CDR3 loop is CASSVTVAGELFF. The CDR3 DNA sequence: TGTGCCAGCAGCGTGACAGTGGCCGGGGAGCTGTTTTTT.